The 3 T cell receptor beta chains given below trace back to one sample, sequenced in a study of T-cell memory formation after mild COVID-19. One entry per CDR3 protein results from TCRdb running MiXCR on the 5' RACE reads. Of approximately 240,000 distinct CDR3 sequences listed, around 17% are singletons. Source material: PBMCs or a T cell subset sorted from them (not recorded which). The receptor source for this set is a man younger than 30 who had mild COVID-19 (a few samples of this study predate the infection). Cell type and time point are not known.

CDR3 residues: CASSVDGQGASEQYF. The DNA for the CDR3 is TGTGCCAGCAGCGTAGATGGACAGGGGGCGAGCGAGCAGTACTTC. The chain recombines TRBV9 with TRBJ2-7; TRBD1 matches 11 bases. Per germline, CDR1 SGDLS and CDR2 YYNGEE. The CDR3 is 15 amino acids. With V trimmed by 0 bases and J by 6 bases, 5 bases remained unmatched. The whole variable domain, filled in from reference TRBV9 and TRBJ2-7, reads DSGVTQTPKHLITATGQRVTLRCSPRSGDLSVYWYQQSLDQGLQFLIQYYNGEERAKGNILERFSAQQFPDLHSELNLSSLELGDSALYFCASSVDGQGASEQYFGPGTRLTVT.

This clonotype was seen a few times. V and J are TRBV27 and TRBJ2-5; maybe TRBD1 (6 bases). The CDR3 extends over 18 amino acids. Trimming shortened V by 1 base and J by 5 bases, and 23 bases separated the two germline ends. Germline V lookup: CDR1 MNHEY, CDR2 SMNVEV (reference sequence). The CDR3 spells CASSLWAQGVPGWETQYF. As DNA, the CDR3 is TGTGCCAGCAGTTTATGGGCACAGGGTGTCCCAGGGTGGGAGACCCAGTACTTC.

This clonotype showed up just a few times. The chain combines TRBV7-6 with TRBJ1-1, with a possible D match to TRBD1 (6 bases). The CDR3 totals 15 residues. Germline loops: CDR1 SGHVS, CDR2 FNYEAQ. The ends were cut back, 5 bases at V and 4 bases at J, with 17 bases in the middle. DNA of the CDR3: TGTGCCAGCAGCACATATAGGGGGGGTAGCACTGAAGCTTTCTTT. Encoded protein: CASSTYRGGSTEAFF.